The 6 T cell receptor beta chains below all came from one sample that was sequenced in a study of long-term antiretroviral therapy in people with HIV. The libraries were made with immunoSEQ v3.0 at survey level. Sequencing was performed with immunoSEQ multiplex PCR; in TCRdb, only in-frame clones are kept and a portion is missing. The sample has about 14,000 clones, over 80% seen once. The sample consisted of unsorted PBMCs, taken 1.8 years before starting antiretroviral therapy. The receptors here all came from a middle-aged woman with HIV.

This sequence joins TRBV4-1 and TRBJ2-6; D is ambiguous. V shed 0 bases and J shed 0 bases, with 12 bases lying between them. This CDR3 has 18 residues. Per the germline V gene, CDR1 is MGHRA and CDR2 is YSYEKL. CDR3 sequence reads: CASSQEGPQFSGANVLTF. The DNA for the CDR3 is TGCGCCAGCAGCCAAGAAGGCCCTCAATTCTCTGGGGCCAACGTCCTGACTTTC.

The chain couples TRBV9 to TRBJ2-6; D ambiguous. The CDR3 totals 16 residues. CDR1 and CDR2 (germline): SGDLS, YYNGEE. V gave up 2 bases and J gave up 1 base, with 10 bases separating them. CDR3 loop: CASSVSIKSGANVLTF. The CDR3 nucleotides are TGTGCCAGCAGCGTGTCCATAAAGTCTGGGGCCAACGTCCTGACTTTC.

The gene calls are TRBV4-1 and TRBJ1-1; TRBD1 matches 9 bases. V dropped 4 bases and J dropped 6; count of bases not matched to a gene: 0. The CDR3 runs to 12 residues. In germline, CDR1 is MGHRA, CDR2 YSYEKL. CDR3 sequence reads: CASSRTGAEAFF. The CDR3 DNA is TGCGCCAGCAGCCGGACAGGGGCTGAAGCTTTCTTT.

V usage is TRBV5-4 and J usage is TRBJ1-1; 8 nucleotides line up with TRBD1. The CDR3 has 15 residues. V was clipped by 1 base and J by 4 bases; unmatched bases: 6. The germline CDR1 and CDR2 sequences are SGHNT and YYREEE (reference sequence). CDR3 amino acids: CASSLPGQGGTEAFF. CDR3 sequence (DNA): TGTGCCAGCAGCTTGCCCGGACAGGGTGGCACTGAAGCTTTCTTT.

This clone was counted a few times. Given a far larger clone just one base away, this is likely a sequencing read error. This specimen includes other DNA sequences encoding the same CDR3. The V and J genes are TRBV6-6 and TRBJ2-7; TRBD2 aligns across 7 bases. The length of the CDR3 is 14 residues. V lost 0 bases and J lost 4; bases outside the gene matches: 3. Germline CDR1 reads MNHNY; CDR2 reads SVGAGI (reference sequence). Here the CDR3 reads CASSYSLAEYEQYF. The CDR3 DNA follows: TGTGCCAGCAGTTACTCCCTAGCGGAGTACGAGCAGTACTTC.

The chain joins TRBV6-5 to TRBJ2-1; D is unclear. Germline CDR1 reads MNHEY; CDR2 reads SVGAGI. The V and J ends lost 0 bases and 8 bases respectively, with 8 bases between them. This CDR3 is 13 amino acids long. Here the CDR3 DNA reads TGTGCCAGCAGTTACTCCCGAGGATATGAGCAGTTCTTC. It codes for CASSYSRGYEQFF.